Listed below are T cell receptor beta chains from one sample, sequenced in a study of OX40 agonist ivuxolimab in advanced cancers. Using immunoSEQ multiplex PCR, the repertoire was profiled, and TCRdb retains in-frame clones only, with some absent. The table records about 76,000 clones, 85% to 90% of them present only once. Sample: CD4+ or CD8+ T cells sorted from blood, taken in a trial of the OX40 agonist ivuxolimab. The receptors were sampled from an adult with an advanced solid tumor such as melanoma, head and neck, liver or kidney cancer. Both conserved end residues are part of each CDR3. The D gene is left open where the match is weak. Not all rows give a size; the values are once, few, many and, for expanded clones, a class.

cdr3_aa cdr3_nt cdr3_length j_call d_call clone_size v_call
CASSPRQGPNTEAFF TGCGCCAGCAGCCCGCGACAGGGACCGAACACTGAAGCTTTCTTT 15 TRBJ1-1 TRBD1 NA TRBV4-1
CASSEFGTLASGSYEQYF TGCGCCAGCAGTGAGTTCGGGACACTGGCTTCAGGGTCCTACGAGCAGTACTTC 18 TRBJ2-7 NA NA TRBV10-2
CASSPSGLAVAGELFF TGTGCCAGCAGTCCTTCGGGACTAGCGGTCGCCGGGGAGCTGTTTTTT 16 TRBJ2-2 TRBD2 NA TRBV6-4
CASSLSRAEKLFF TGTGCCAGCAGCTTAAGCAGGGCGGAAAAACTGTTTTTT 13 TRBJ1-4 NA NA TRBV7-9
CASSSLRGLASLDTQYF TGTGCCAGCAGCTCCCTCCGGGGACTAGCCTCCCTAGATACGCAGTATTTT 17 TRBJ2-3 TRBD2 NA TRBV7-9
CATLDRGGYEQYF TGTGCCACCTTGGACAGGGGAGGTTACGAGCAGTACTTC 13 TRBJ2-7 TRBD1 once TRBV27
CASSGSAIRNSDTQYF TGTGCCAGCAGCGGGAGCGCTATAAGGAATTCAGATACGCAGTATTTT 16 TRBJ2-3 NA NA TRBV5-4
CAWSVPSGSTQYF TGTGCCTGGAGTGTTCCTAGCGGGAGTACGCAGTATTTT 13 TRBJ2-3 TRBD2 NA TRBV30
CASSTLGGGLEAFF TGTGCCAGTAGTACCCTGGGAGGGGGCCTTGAAGCTTTCTTT 14 TRBJ1-1 TRBD1 NA TRBV19
CASSSPGGYGYTF TGTGCCAGCAGTTCCCCAGGGGGCTATGGCTACACCTTC 13 TRBJ1-2 TRBD1 NA TRBV27
CASSSSLGTGNGYTF TGTGCCAGTAGTAGTTCCCTTGGGACAGGGAATGGCTACACCTTC 15 TRBJ1-2 TRBD1 NA TRBV19
CASSWVGSSPRQETQYF TGTGCCAGCAGCTGGGTTGGGTCCTCCCCACGACAAGAGACCCAGTACTTC 17 TRBJ2-5 NA NA TRBV2